This T cell receptor (beta chain) was observed in a study of blood T cells in healthy people across ages. The study's findings and limits: The CMV status of each donor remained undetermined, and this could have confounded shifts in expanded clonotypes. Any conclusive comparison of naive versus antigen-experienced cells was prevented by using unsorted PBMCs.

Regarding this clonotype: What it recognizes is unknown.

This CDR3 is built from 18 residues. Germline values: CDR1 DFQATT, CDR2 SNEGSKA (reference sequence). Then a second PCR, running about 6 to 11 cycles, was carried out with a sample-barcoded 5' primer and a J-beta primer mix. TCRdb fed the 5' RACE reads into MiXCR, producing one record per CDR3 protein. The sample records about a million distinct CDR3 sequences, roughly 51% being singletons. This receptor was obtained from a woman in her sixties in good health. The sample consisted of blood. The V and J genes are TRBV20-1 and TRBJ2-1; the D call may be TRBD1 or TRBD2 (5 bases each). The J call is doubtful: the DNA matches TRBJ2-7 better. CDR3 in DNA: TGCAGTGCTAGAGACCCCTCAACGCCGAGGGGCCTTTACAATGAGCAGTACTTC. Its translation: CSARDPSTPRGLYNEQYF.